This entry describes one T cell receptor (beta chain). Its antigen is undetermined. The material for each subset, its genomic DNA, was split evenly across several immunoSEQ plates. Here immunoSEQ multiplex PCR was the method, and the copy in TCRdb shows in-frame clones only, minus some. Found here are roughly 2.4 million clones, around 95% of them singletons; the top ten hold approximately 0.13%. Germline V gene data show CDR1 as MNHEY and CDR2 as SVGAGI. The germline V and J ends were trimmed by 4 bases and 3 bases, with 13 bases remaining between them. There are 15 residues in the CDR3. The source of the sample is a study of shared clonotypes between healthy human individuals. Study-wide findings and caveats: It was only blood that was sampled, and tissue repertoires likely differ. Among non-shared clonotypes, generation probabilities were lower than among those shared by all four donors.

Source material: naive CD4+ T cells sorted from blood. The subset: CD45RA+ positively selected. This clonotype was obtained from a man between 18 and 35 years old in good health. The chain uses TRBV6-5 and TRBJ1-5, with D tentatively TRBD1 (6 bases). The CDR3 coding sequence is TGTGCCAGCAGTTCCAATACAGGGTCCAATCAGCCCCAGCATTTT. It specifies CASSSNTGSNQPQHF.